The 12 T cell receptor beta chains presented below share a single source sample, sequenced in a study of T-cell memory formation after mild COVID-19. TCRdb reprocessed the 5' RACE reads via MiXCR and lists one record per CDR3 protein. Of 280,000 or so distinct CDR3 sequences in the sample, 15% to 20% were seen once. The material sequenced was PBMCs or a T cell subset sorted from them (not recorded which). The receptors shown here come from a man aged 18 to 30 who had mild COVID-19 (a few samples of this study predate the infection). Cell type and time point are not known.

V and J are TRBV5-1 and TRBJ2-4, with 7 bases identical to TRBD1. The CDR3 contains 14 residues. With V trimmed by 2 bases and J by 4 bases, 3 bases remained unmatched. Per germline, CDR1 SGHRS and CDR2 YFSETQ. The CDR3 sequence is CASSFGTAKNIQYF. The CDR3 bases are TGCGCCAGCAGCTTCGGGACAGCAAAAAACATTCAGTACTTC.

This clonotype was picked up a small number of times. The chain is built from TRBV7-2 and TRBJ2-1; 8 nucleotides agree with TRBD2. Per the germline V gene, CDR1 is SGHTA and CDR2 is FQGNSA. The CDR3 sequence is 15 residues long. V was pared by 2 bases and J by 9 bases, with 9 bases of the junction left unmatched. CDR3 residues: CASSLTAKRGTEQFF. The CDR3 nucleotides are TGTGCCAGCAGCTTAACGGCGAAGCGGGGGACTGAGCAGTTCTTC. Together with reference TRBV7-2 and TRBJ2-1, the CDR3 gives the full variable domain: GAGVSQSPSNKVTEKGKDVELRCDPISGHTALYWYRQSLGQGLEFLIYFQGNSAPDKSGLPSDRFSAERTGGSVSTLTIQRTQQEDSAVYLCASSLTAKRGTEQFFGPGTRLTVL.

The table lists this clonotype with a few counts. V usage is TRBV7-9 and J usage is TRBJ1-6, with unresolved D. The V and J ends lost 1 base and 10 bases respectively, with 5 bases between them. This CDR3 comprises 12 residues. Germline V gives CDR1 SEHNR, CDR2 FQNEAQ (reference sequence). CDR3 sequence: CASSLDLSPLHF. In nucleotides, the CDR3 is TGTGCCAGCAGCTTAGACCTCTCACCCCTCCACTTT.

CDR3 nucleotide sequence: TGCGCCAGCAGCTACTCGGGACCCTACGAGCAGTACTTC. Its translation: CASSYSGPYEQYF. V is TRBV5-1 and J is TRBJ2-7; D assignment may be TRBD1 or TRBD2 (5 bases each). There are 13 residues in the CDR3. Germline V lookup: CDR1 SGHRS, CDR2 YFSETQ. Trimming removed 3 bases at V and 2 bases at J, with 9 bases between.

J is TRBJ2-1 and V is TRBV6-1; no clear D. CDR1 and CDR2 (germline): MNHNS, SASEGT. The CDR3 contains 16 residues. V gave up 4 bases and J gave up 1 base, with 14 bases separating them. CDR3 sequence (DNA): TGTGCCAGCAGTGGAGAGGTGTTCCGGTCCTACAATGAGCAGTTCTTC. This encodes CASSGEVFRSYNEQFF.

At least ten counts were recorded for this clonotype. This chain joins TRBV10-3 and TRBJ2-7; 7 bases are a match to TRBD1. The CDR3 is 13 amino acids. CDR1 is ENHRY and CDR2 is SYGVKD in the germline V gene. V lost 2 bases, J lost 9 bases, and 7 bases stayed unmatched. CDR3 in amino acids: CAISERGQDGQYV. The CDR3 DNA reads as TGTGCCATCAGTGAGAGGGGGCAGGATGGGCAGTACGTC.

J is TRBJ2-1 and V is TRBV5-1; unclear D gene. The CDR3 extends over 16 amino acids. CDR1 SGHRS and CDR2 YFSETQ come from the germline V gene. V was shortened by 2 bases and J by 0 bases, with 12 bases between the two germline ends. CDR3 loop: CASSLPQASSYNEQFF. The CDR3 DNA follows: TGCGCCAGCAGCTTACCGCAGGCGAGCTCCTACAATGAGCAGTTCTTC.

There are a few counts of this clonotype. The chain recombines TRBV12-3 or TRBV12-4 with TRBJ1-2; D gene uncertain. Trimming pared 6 bases from V and 4 bases from J, leaving 12 bases between. The CDR3 runs to 13 residues. DNA for the CDR3: TGTGCCAGCAGCCGCCCCGGGAGCTATGGCTACACCTTC. This sequence encodes CASSRPGSYGYTF.

This clonotype was seen a handful of times. This chain joins TRBV5-1 and TRBJ2-5, with 10 nucleotides matching TRBD1. Trimming cost V 4 bases and J 5 bases; bases outside gene matches: 8. The CDR3 consists of 15 residues. Germline lookup yields CDR1 SGHRS and CDR2 YFSETQ. This CDR3 is CASSPPGQGRETQYF. CDR3 nucleotides: TGCGCCAGCAGCCCCCCGGGACAGGGGAGGGAGACCCAGTACTTC.

This clonotype was seen more than once but under ten times. This chain links TRBV5-6 with TRBJ2-7; D not certain. Germline assignment: CDR1 SGHDT and CDR2 YYEEEE. The CDR3 consists of 13 residues. V lost 4 bases to trimming and J lost 2 bases, with 10 bases between them. This chain's CDR3 is CASSVPTTYEQYF. DNA of the CDR3: TGTGCCAGCAGCGTCCCAACAACCTACGAGCAGTACTTC.

This chain's CDR3 is CASSFPGSGNTIYF. CDR3 sequence (DNA): TGTGCCAGCAGTTTTCCCGGATCTGGAAACACCATATATTTT. The chain is built from TRBV12-3 or TRBV12-4 and TRBJ1-3; D is ambiguous. The CDR3 is made up of 14 amino acids. Deletions cut 3 bases from V and 1 base from J, with 7 bases between.

This clonotype was counted only a few times. The rearrangement uses TRBV5-1 and TRBJ2-1; no firm D call. Trimming shortened V by 3 bases and J by 10 bases, and 11 bases separated the two germline ends. CDR1 and CDR2 from the germline V gene are SGHRS and YFSETQ. The CDR3 is 12 residues long. CDR3 loop: CASSSSVGEQFF. DNA of the CDR3: TGCGCCAGCAGCTCCTCCGTGGGGGAGCAGTTCTTC.